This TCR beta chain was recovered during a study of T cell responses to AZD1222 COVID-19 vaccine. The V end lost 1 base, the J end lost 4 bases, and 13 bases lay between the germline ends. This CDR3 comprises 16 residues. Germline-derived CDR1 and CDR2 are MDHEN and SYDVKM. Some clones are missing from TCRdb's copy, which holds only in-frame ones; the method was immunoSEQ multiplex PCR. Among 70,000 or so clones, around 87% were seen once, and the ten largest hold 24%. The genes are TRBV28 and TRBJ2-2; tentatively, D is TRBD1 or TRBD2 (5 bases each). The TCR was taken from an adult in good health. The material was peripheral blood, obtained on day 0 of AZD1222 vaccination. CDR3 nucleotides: TGTGCCAGCAGTTTATCGGCTGCCGGGACCACCGGGGAGCTGTTTTTT. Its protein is CASSLSAAGTTGELFF.